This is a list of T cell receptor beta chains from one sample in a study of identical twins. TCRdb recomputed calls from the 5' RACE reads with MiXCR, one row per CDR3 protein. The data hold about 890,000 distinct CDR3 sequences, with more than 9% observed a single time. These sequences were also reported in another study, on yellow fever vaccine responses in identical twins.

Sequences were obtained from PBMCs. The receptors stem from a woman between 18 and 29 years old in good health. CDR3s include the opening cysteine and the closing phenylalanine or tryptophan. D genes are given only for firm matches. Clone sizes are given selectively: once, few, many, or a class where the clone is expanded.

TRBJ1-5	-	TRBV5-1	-	TGCGCCAGCAGCCCTACAGGGTCTGGGCAGCCCCAGCATTTT	CASSPTGSGQPQHF
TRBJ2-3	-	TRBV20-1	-	TGCAGTGCTATCCCCGGGAGCACAGATACGCAGTATTTT	CSAIPGSTDTQYF
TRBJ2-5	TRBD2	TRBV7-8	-	TGTGTCAGCAGCTTACCTTCTAGCGGGGAAGAAGAGACCCAGTACTTC	CVSSLPSSGEEETQYF
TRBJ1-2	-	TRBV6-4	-	TGTGCCAGCAGGGTGTCGAATATAGAATATGGCTACACCTTC	CASRVSNIEYGYTF
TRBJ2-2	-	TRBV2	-	TGTGCCAGCAGTGAAGCGCTTCAGAGCGCAATAAACACCGGGGAGCTGTTTTTT	CASSEALQSAINTGELFF
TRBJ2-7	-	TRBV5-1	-	TGCGCCAGCAGCTTGGCCCTGGACAGTACCTACGAGCAGTACTTC	CASSLALDSTYEQYF
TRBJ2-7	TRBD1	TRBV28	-	TGTGCCACCATGCCGGGACAGGGCTACGAGCAGTACTTC	CATMPGQGYEQYF
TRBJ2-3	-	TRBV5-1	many	TGCGCCAGCAGCTTGGGACAGGACCAAAGAACAGATACGCAGTATTTT	CASSLGQDQRTDTQYF
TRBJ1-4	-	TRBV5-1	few	TGCGCCAGCAGCTTGGGGCTTAATGAAAAACTGTTTTTT	CASSLGLNEKLFF
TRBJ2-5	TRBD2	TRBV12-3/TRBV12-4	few	TGTGCCAGCAGTTCGAGGGGACTAGCGGAGACCCAGTACTTC	CASSSRGLAETQYF
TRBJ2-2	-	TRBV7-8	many	TGTGCCAGCAGCTTAGTCATGTCTAGCGTCACCGGGGAGCTGTTTTTT	CASSLVMSSVTGELFF
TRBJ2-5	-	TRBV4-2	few	TGTGCCAGCAGCCAACCCGAAGCCCCGGAGACCCAGTACTTC	CASSQPEAPETQYF
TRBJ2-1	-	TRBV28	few	TGTGCCAGCGGCACAGGTTGGCGGGATGAGCAGTTCTTC	CASGTGWRDEQFF
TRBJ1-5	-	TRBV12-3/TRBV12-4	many	TGTGCCAGCAGTTCCGTGGGCAATCAGCCCCAGCATTTT	CASSSVGNQPQHF
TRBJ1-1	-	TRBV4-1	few	TGCGCCAGCAGCCAAGATGAGATCCCCCGCGTTGGAGCTTTCTTT	CASSQDEIPRVGAFF
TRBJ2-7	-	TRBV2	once	TGTGCCAGCATCTTCACCCCTCGTGGGACCTACGAGCAGTACTTC	CASIFTPRGTYEQYF
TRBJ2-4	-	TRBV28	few	TGTGCCAGCGAATCTTCTCTGGCAGGCCCAAGGGACATTCAGTACTTC	CASESSLAGPRDIQYF
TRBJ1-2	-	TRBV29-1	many	TGCAGCGTTGAAGATAGGATGTCAGGGACCGGTGGCTACACCTTC	CSVEDRMSGTGGYTF
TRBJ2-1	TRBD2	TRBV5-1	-	TGCGCCAGCAGCTTGGGCTTGGCGGGGGGGCCTGCCGGTGAGCAGTTCTTC	CASSLGLAGGPAGEQFF
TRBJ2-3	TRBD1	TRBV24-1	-	TGTGCCACCAGTGATTTTGGACAGGGAGAGACAGATACGCAGTATTTT	CATSDFGQGETDTQYF
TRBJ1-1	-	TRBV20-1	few	TGCAGTGCCCCAGACCTGTCGGGGGGTACTGAAGCTTTCTTT	CSAPDLSGGTEAFF